This entry is about one TCR beta chain. Total RNA amounting to 500 ng was the source from which TCR beta cDNA was made with a constant-region primer. A slightly modified ARM-PCR protocol with three nested multiplex PCR rounds produced these TCR beta libraries. Researchers ran the first two PCR rounds for approximately 10 cycles each with TRBV1-TRBV30 forward primers and a C-beta reverse primer. TCRdb analysed the multiplex PCR reads with MiXCR anew, one entry per CDR3 protein. The sample comprises about 54,000 distinct CDR3 sequences, around 79% of which are singletons, and around 23% rests with the top ten. The roughly 18-34 mg bulk tissue piece was not sorted before simultaneous RNA and DNA extraction. The data derive from a study of tumor-infiltrating lymphocytes in primary liver carcinoma. V was clipped by 5 bases and J by 8 bases, with 9 bases between them. This CDR3 has 11 amino acids. CDR1 and CDR2 (germline): ENHRY, SYGVKD.

This sequence originates from a man aged 35 to 55 with primary liver carcinoma and hepatitis B virus infection. Sequencing was performed on liver tumor tissue from sampling region 2. Subset described: tumor region T2, inferior pole. The V and J genes are TRBV10-3 and TRBJ2-5, with D perhaps given as TRBD1 or TRBD2 (5 bases each). The CDR3 DNA is TGTGCCATCAGTTTGGGGGAAACCCAGTACTTC. As protein: CAISLGETQYF.